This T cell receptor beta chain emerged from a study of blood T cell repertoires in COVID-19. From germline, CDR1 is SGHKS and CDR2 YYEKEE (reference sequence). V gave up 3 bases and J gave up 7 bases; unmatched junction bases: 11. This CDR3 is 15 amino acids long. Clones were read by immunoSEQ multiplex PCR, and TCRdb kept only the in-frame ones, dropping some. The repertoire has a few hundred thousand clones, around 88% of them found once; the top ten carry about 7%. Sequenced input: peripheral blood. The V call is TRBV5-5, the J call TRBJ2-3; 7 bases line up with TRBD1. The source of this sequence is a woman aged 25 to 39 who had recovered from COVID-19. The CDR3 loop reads CASSSDRTRINTQYF. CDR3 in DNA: TGTGCCAGCAGCTCGGACAGGACACGAATTAATACGCAGTATTTT.